The TCR beta chain under discussion was sequenced for a study of blood T cell repertoires in COVID-19. Study information: T cells, B-cell-depleted T cells, or PBMCs provided the cDNA or gDNA that served as material.

In the source study's methods: It was from reference gene primer amplification that nucleated cell counts were estimated. Method: immunoSEQ multiplex PCR; TCRdb's copy keeps in-frame clones and lacks some. Clonal size and the V and J genes are those of that table, whereas D and trimming came from the DNA. This table has 180,000 or so clones, just over 85% appearing once. V lost 6 bases, J lost 6 bases, and 12 bases stayed unmatched. The CDR3 totals 15 residues. Germline lookup yields CDR1 SGHAT and CDR2 FQNNGV. V is TRBV11-2 and J is TRBJ2-7; TRBD2 matches at 9 bases. This sequence originates from a man between 60 and 75 years old with acute or convalescent COVID-19. The specimen sequenced was peripheral blood. The CDR3 spells CASRHPGTSNPEQYF. In nucleotides, the CDR3 is TGTGCCAGCAGGCACCCCGGGACTAGCAACCCCGAGCAGTACTTC. The full variable domain, rest sourced from reference TRBV11-2 and TRBJ2-7, is EAGVAQSPRYKIIEKRQSVAFWCNPISGHATLYWYQQILGQGPKLLIQFQNNGVVDDSQLPKDRFSAERLKGVDSTLKIQPAKLEDSAVYLCASRHPGTSNPEQYFGPGTRLTVT.